Shown below are 6 T cell receptor beta chains from a single sample sequenced in a study of cytomegalovirus exposure and HLA in healthy donors. 60 Vbeta and 13 Jbeta primers were used in PCR. Profiling relied on immunoSEQ multiplex PCR, and the TCRdb table lists in-frame clones only, not all of them. Its listing shows some 76,000 clones. Sequenced: PBMCs. The origin of the receptors is a female donor in good health and CMV-seropositive.

V is TRBV2 and J is TRBJ1-1, with 10 positions matching TRBD1. V lost 4 bases and J lost 2; bases outside the gene matches: 1. The CDR3 is made up of 14 amino acids. Germline V lookup: CDR1 SNHLY, CDR2 FYNNEI. DNA for the CDR3: TGTGCCAGCAGTGGACAGGGGGCAAACACTGAAGCTTTCTTT. Its translation: CASSGQGANTEAFF.

This CDR3 reads CASSSSRIGEQYF. The CDR3 DNA sequence: TGTGCCAGCAGCTCTTCTAGGATCGGCGAGCAGTACTTC. The V call is TRBV11-3, the J call TRBJ2-7; D gene ambiguous. The V end was cut by 4 bases, the J end by 6 bases, with 13 bases between. Germline assignment: CDR1 SGHNT and CDR2 YENEEA. The CDR3 runs 13 residues.

This chain links TRBV6-5 with TRBJ1-5, with 9 bases fitting TRBD1. The germline gives CDR1 MNHEY, CDR2 SVGAGI. The CDR3 loop spans 15 amino acids. The junction had 0 bases not matched to a gene; V was cut back by 2 bases and J by 1 base. CDR3: CASSYGTGSNQPQHF. CDR3 nucleotide sequence: TGTGCCAGCAGTTACGGGACAGGGAGCAATCAGCCCCAGCATTTT.

The J gene is TRBJ1-5, the V gene TRBV6-1, with D possibly being TRBD1 (5 bases). Germline V gives CDR1 MNHNS, CDR2 SASEGT. This CDR3 has 15 residues. V was pared by 2 bases and J by 0 bases, with 8 bases between. CDR3 coding DNA: TGTGCCAGCAGTGAACAGGGTAATAGCAATCAGCCCCAGCATTTT. As protein: CASSEQGNSNQPQHF.

Here the CDR3 reads CASSVFSGSTDTQYF. The CDR3 DNA reads TGTGCCAGCAGCGTATTTAGCGGGAGCACAGATACGCAGTATTTT. This chain links TRBV9 with TRBJ2-3, with TRBD2 matching over 7 bases. The CDR3 is 15 residues long. Germline V gives CDR1 SGDLS, CDR2 YYNGEE. V was clipped by 1 base and J by 0 bases; unmatched bases: 2.

The chain recombines TRBV4-3 with TRBJ1-5; 9 bases match TRBD1. Trimming took 2 bases from V and 6 from J; bases not matched to a gene: 5. The CDR3 runs 15 residues. Germline V gene sequence: CDR1 LGHNA, CDR2 YSLEER. The CDR3 region has the DNA TGCGCCAGCAGCCAAACACAGGGGGCCGGTCAGCCCCAGCATTTT. Amino acid sequence: CASSQTQGAGQPQHF.